These T cell receptor beta chains were read from a single sample in a study of blood T cell repertoires in COVID-19. Here immunoSEQ multiplex PCR was the method, and the copy in TCRdb shows in-frame clones only, minus some. The profile shows 200,000 or so clones, approximately 80% of them singletons. Material for sequencing was peripheral blood. These receptors were obtained from an elderly woman with COVID-19, enrolled during active disease. Each CDR3 is given with its conserved first and last residue. The D gene is left open where the match is weak. Clone sizes are given selectively: once, few, many, or a class where the clone is expanded.

abundance: -; j_gene: TRBJ1-3; d_gene: -; v_gene: TRBV6-1; len: 15; CDR3nt: TGTGCCAGCAGTGAAACCCACAGGGCTGGAAACACCATATATTTT; CDR3aa: CASSETHRAGNTIYF
abundance: -; j_gene: TRBJ1-5; d_gene: TRBD1; v_gene: TRBV6-1; len: 17; CDR3nt: TGTGCCAGCAGTGGCGGGACAGGGGTTTGGAGCAATCAGCCCCAGCATTTT; CDR3aa: CASSGGTGVWSNQPQHF
abundance: -; j_gene: TRBJ2-7; d_gene: TRBD2; v_gene: TRBV7-9; len: 17; CDR3nt: TGTGCCAGCAGCTTAGATCTAGCGGGGGGTTACTCCTACGAGCAGTACTTC; CDR3aa: CASSLDLAGGYSYEQYF
abundance: -; j_gene: TRBJ1-1; d_gene: -; v_gene: TRBV27; len: 13; CDR3nt: TGTGCCAGCAGTACCAGGGGAGGGACTGAAGCTTTCTTT; CDR3aa: CASSTRGGTEAFF
abundance: many; j_gene: TRBJ2-1; d_gene: -; v_gene: TRBV4-2; len: 15; CDR3nt: TGTGCCAGCAGCCAAGGGTGGGGTCTCGGGACAGAGCAGTTCTTC; CDR3aa: CASSQGWGLGTEQFF
abundance: -; j_gene: TRBJ2-3; d_gene: -; v_gene: TRBV5-6; len: 15; CDR3nt: TGTGCCAGCAGCTTGATTGGCTCGATGCCAGATACGCAGTATTTT; CDR3aa: CASSLIGSMPDTQYF
abundance: once; j_gene: TRBJ2-6; d_gene: -; v_gene: TRBV7-2; len: 17; CDR3nt: TGTGCCAGCAGCTTAGGTTCGGGGGGCGGTGGGGCCAACGTCCTGACTTTC; CDR3aa: CASSLGSGGGGANVLTF
abundance: -; j_gene: TRBJ2-5; d_gene: -; v_gene: TRBV20-1; len: 11; CDR3nt: TGCAGTGCTAGCCCACAAGAGACCCAGTACTTC; CDR3aa: CSASPQETQYF
abundance: -; j_gene: TRBJ2-1; d_gene: -; v_gene: TRBV19; len: 13; CDR3nt: TGTGCCAGTAGTCGCTATTCCTACAATGAGCAGTTCTTC; CDR3aa: CASSRYSYNEQFF
abundance: -; j_gene: TRBJ2-7; d_gene: -; v_gene: TRBV7-2; len: 12; CDR3nt: TGTGCCAGCAGCTTCGGGGTTGGCGAGCAGTACTTC; CDR3aa: CASSFGVGEQYF
abundance: once; j_gene: TRBJ2-3; d_gene: TRBD1; v_gene: TRBV15; len: 19; CDR3nt: TGTGCCACCAGCAGATCTCAGGGACAGGGATCCACTAGCACAGATACGCAGTATTTT; CDR3aa: CATSRSQGQGSTSTDTQYF
abundance: -; j_gene: TRBJ1-1; d_gene: TRBD1; v_gene: TRBV6-2/TRBV6-3; len: 15; CDR3nt: TGTGCCAGCAGTTACGCGGGGACAGGGAACACTGAAGCTTTCTTT; CDR3aa: CASSYAGTGNTEAFF
abundance: -; j_gene: TRBJ1-6; d_gene: -; v_gene: TRBV9; len: 16; CDR3nt: TGTGCCAGCAGCGTAGGGGGCCACCCGATGAATTCACCCCTCCACTTT; CDR3aa: CASSVGGHPMNSPLHF
abundance: -; j_gene: TRBJ2-7; d_gene: -; v_gene: TRBV6-6; len: 13; CDR3nt: TGTGCCAGCAGTTACAGGGTGGGAGACGAGCAGTACTTC; CDR3aa: CASSYRVGDEQYF
abundance: -; j_gene: TRBJ1-2; d_gene: -; v_gene: TRBV10-3; len: 14; CDR3nt: TGTGCCATCAGTGATCGGTTTCAGGGCGGAGGCTACACCTTC; CDR3aa: CAISDRFQGGGYTF
abundance: -; j_gene: TRBJ2-7; d_gene: -; v_gene: TRBV28; len: 13; CDR3nt: TGTGCCAGCTCCCTGACTAGTATCTACGAGCAGTACTTC; CDR3aa: CASSLTSIYEQYF
abundance: -; j_gene: TRBJ2-3; d_gene: -; v_gene: TRBV7-5; len: 14; CDR3nt: TGTGCCAGAAGTGCACTGATTAGCACAGATACGCAGTATTTT; CDR3aa: CARSALISTDTQYF
abundance: -; j_gene: TRBJ2-7; d_gene: TRBD2; v_gene: TRBV28; len: 15; CDR3nt: TGTGCCAGCAGTTCGGCACTAGCGGATTCCTACGAGCAGTACTTC; CDR3aa: CASSSALADSYEQYF
abundance: -; j_gene: TRBJ2-1; d_gene: -; v_gene: TRBV2; len: 15; CDR3nt: TGTGCCAGCAGTCCTAGCGAGAATTCCTACAATGAGCAGTTCTTC; CDR3aa: CASSPSENSYNEQFF
abundance: -; j_gene: TRBJ2-7; d_gene: -; v_gene: TRBV11-3; len: 14; CDR3nt: TGTGCCAGCAGCCCCACAAGGGACTTCTACGAGCAGTACTTC; CDR3aa: CASSPTRDFYEQYF
abundance: -; j_gene: TRBJ2-7; d_gene: -; v_gene: TRBV11-3; len: 13; CDR3nt: TGTGCCAGCAGCTTAGTGTTCGGGGACGAGCAGTACTTC; CDR3aa: CASSLVFGDEQYF
abundance: -; j_gene: TRBJ2-1; d_gene: TRBD2; v_gene: TRBV7-6; len: 16; CDR3nt: TGTGCCAGCAGCCCTTGGACTAGCGGGGGGAGTAATGAGCAGTTCTTC; CDR3aa: CASSPWTSGGSNEQFF
abundance: -; j_gene: TRBJ1-3; d_gene: TRBD1; v_gene: TRBV4-2; len: 15; CDR3nt: TGTGCCAGCAGCCAAAAACAGGGGGGGGGAAACACCATATATTTT; CDR3aa: CASSQKQGGGNTIYF
abundance: -; j_gene: TRBJ2-2; d_gene: -; v_gene: TRBV7-9; len: 18; CDR3nt: TGTGCCAGCAGCTTAGCGCTCGGGAGCAGGGGGAAAGCCGGGGAGCTGTTTTTT; CDR3aa: CASSLALGSRGKAGELFF
abundance: -; j_gene: TRBJ1-2; d_gene: -; v_gene: TRBV6-2/TRBV6-3; len: 14; CDR3nt: TGTGCCAGCAGTTACTCGATCTTCAGCTATGGCTACACCTTC; CDR3aa: CASSYSIFSYGYTF
abundance: -; j_gene: TRBJ2-6; d_gene: -; v_gene: TRBV18; len: 15; CDR3nt: TGTGCCAGCTCACCAGCCGGCTCTGGGGCCAACGTCCTGACTTTC; CDR3aa: CASSPAGSGANVLTF
abundance: -; j_gene: TRBJ2-7; d_gene: -; v_gene: TRBV2; len: 15; CDR3nt: TGTGCCAGCAGTCCGCAGGGGCCAAGCTCCTACGAGCAGTACTTC; CDR3aa: CASSPQGPSSYEQYF
abundance: -; j_gene: TRBJ2-5; d_gene: TRBD2; v_gene: TRBV7-8; len: 13; CDR3nt: TGTGCCAGCAAACGGGAGGGTGGTGAGACCCAGTACTTC; CDR3aa: CASKREGGETQYF
abundance: -; j_gene: TRBJ2-3; d_gene: TRBD2; v_gene: TRBV19; len: 16; CDR3nt: TGTGCCAGTAGTATAGGGCGGGGGATAGGGACAGATACGCAGTATTTT; CDR3aa: CASSIGRGIGTDTQYF
abundance: -; j_gene: TRBJ1-1; d_gene: TRBD1; v_gene: TRBV19; len: 16; CDR3nt: TGTGCCAGTAGGCGACAGGGTGGGGCGATGAACACTGAAGCTTTCTTT; CDR3aa: CASRRQGGAMNTEAFF
abundance: -; j_gene: TRBJ1-2; d_gene: -; v_gene: TRBV2; len: 12; CDR3nt: TGTGCCGGTCTCGGAGGAGCCTATGGCTACACCTTC; CDR3aa: CAGLGGAYGYTF